This TCR beta chain stems from a study of CD8 T cells in ankylosing spondylitis. Points from the study as a whole: Disease-associated clones were CD8+ and fairly uncommon in peripheral blood.

Making the TCR beta libraries involved quantitative 5'-RACE with molecular barcodes. TCRdb called the 5' RACE reads again in MiXCR, with one record for every CDR3 protein. The data contain approximately 140,000 distinct CDR3 sequences, approximately 9.7% of them seen just once; the ten biggest clones take up 2.5% to 3.5%. In the case of this clonotype: Its antigen is unidentified.

This TCR was recovered from a male donor with ankylosing spondylitis or in good health (not recorded which). The sample comprised blood, either unsorted or a sorted T cell fraction (not recorded which).

CDR3: CASLEAGRDTQYF. CDR3 coding DNA: TGTGCCAGCCTTGAGGCGGGAAGAGATACGCAGTATTTT. The chain couples TRBV6-1 to TRBJ2-3, with D tentatively TRBD2 (6 bases). The CDR3 length is 13 residues. Trimming left V 8 bases short and J 5 bases short, with 14 bases between. The germline CDR1 and CDR2 sequences are MNHNS and SASEGT.